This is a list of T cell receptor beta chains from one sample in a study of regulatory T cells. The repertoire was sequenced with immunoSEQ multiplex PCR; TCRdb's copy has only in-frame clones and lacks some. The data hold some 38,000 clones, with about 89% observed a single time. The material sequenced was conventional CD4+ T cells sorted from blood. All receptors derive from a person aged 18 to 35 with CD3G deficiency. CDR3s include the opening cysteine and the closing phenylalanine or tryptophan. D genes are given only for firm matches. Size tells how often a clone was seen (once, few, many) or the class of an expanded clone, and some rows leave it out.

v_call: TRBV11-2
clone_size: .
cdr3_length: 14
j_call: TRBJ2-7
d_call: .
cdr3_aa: CASSISRGFNEQYF
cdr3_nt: TGTGCCAGCAGCATATCAAGAGGGTTCAACGAGCAGTACTTC

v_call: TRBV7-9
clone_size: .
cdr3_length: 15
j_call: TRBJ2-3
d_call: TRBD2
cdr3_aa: CASSLRAGVTDTQYF
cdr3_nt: TGTGCCAGCAGCTTACGGGCGGGGGTCACAGATACGCAGTATTTT

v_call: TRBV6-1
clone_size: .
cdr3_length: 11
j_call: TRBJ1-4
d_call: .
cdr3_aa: CASGYNEKLFF
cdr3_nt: TGTGCCAGCGGGTATAATGAAAAACTGTTTTTT

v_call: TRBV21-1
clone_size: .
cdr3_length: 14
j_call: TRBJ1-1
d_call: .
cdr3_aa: CASSKKGRETEAFF
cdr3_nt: TGTGCCAGCAGCAAAAAGGGGCGGGAGACTGAAGCTTTCTTT

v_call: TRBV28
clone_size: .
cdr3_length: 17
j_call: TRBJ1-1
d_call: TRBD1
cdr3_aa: CASSQRAGGFRGTEAFF
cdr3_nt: TGTGCCAGCAGTCAACGGGCAGGGGGCTTCCGGGGGACTGAAGCTTTCTTT

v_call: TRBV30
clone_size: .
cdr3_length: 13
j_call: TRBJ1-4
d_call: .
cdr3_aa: CACAGRANEKLFF
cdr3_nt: TGTGCCTGTGCAGGGAGGGCTAATGAAAAACTGTTTTTT

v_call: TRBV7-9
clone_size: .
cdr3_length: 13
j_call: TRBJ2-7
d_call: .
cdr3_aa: CASSSTDSYEQYF
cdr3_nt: TGTGCCAGCAGCTCGACCGACTCCTACGAGCAGTACTTC

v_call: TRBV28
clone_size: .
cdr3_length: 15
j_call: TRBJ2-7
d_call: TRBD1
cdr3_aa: CASSLSGQGAYEQYF
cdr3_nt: TGTGCCAGCAGTTTGTCCGGACAGGGGGCCTACGAGCAGTACTTC

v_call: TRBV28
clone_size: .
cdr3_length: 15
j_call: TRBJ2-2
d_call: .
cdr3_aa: CASSLGRANTGELFF
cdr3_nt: TGTGCCAGCAGTTTAGGCAGGGCGAACACCGGGGAGCTGTTTTTT

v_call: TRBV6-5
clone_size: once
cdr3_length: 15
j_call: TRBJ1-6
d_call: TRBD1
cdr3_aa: CASTFWGQGHSPLHF
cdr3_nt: TGTGCCAGCACCTTCTGGGGACAGGGACATTCACCCCTCCACTTT

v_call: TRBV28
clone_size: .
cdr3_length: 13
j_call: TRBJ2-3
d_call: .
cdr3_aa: CASSDSAGDTQYF
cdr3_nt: TGTGCCAGCAGTGACTCGGCGGGAGATACGCAGTATTTT

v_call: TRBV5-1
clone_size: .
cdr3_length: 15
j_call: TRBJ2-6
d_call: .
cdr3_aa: CASSLGSSGANVLTF
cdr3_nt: TGCGCCAGCAGCTTGGGGTCGTCTGGGGCCAACGTCCTGACTTTC

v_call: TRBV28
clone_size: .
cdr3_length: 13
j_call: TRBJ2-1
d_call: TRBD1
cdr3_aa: CASRPMDRGEQFF
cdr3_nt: TGTGCCAGCAGACCTATGGACAGGGGTGAGCAGTTCTTC

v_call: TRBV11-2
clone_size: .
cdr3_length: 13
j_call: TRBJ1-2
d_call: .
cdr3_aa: CASSLEEGSGYTF
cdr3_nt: TGTGCCAGCAGCTTAGAAGAGGGCTCCGGCTACACCTTC

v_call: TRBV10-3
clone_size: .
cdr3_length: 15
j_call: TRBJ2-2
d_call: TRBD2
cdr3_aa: CAINPAGDHTGELFF
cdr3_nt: TGTGCCATCAACCCAGCGGGGGATCACACCGGGGAGCTGTTTTTT

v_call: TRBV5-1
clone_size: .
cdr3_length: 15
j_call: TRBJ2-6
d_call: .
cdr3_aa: CASSSDGSGANVLTF
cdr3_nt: TGCGCCAGCAGCTCGGACGGCTCTGGGGCCAACGTCCTGACTTTC

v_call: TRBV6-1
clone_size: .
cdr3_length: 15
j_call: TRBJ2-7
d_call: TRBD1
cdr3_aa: CASREQGGSVGEQYF
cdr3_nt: TGTGCCAGCAGGGAACAGGGGGGATCAGTGGGAGAGCAGTACTTC

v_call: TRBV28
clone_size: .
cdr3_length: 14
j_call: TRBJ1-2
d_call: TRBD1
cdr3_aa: CASSTGGSNYGYTF
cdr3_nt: TGTGCCAGCAGCACAGGGGGATCTAACTATGGCTACACCTTC

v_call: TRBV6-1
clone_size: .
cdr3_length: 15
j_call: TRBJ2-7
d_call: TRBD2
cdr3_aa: CASSRLAGGGYEQYF
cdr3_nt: TGTGCCAGCAGCAGACTAGCGGGGGGGGGCTACGAGCAGTACTTC

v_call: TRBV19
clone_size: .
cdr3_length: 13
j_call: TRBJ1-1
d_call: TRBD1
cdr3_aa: CATTGQSNTEAFF
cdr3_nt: TGTGCCACCACGGGACAGAGCAACACTGAAGCTTTCTTT

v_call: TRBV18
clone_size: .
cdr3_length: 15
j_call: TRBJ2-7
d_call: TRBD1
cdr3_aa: CASSQGQGPSYEQYF
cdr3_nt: TGTGCCAGCTCACAGGGACAGGGACCCTCCTACGAGCAGTACTTC

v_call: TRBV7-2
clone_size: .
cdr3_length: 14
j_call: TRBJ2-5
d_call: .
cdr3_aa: CASSLSAYQETQYF
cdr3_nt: TGTGCCAGCAGCTTATCGGCGTACCAAGAGACCCAGTACTTC

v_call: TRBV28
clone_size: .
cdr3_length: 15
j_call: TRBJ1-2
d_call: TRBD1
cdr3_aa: CASSPALGQGNGYTF
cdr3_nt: TGTGCCAGCAGCCCCGCTTTGGGACAGGGAAATGGCTACACCTTC

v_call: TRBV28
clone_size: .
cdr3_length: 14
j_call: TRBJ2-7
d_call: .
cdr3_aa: CASSKGNLGYEQYF
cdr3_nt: TGTGCCAGCAGCAAGGGGAATTTGGGCTACGAGCAGTACTTC

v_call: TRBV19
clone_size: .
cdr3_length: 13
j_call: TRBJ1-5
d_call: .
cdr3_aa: CASSMDGRGPQHF
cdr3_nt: TGTGCCAGTAGTATGGATGGCCGTGGGCCCCAGCATTTT

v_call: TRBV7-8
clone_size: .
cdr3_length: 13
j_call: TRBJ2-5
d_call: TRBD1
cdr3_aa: CASSRRGLETQYF
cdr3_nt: TGTGCCAGCAGCCGCAGGGGGCTAGAGACCCAGTACTTC

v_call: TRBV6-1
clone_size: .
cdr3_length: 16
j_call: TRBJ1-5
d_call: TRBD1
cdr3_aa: CASSEGTGRHYQPQHF
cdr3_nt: TGTGCCAGCAGTGAAGGGACAGGGAGGCACTATCAGCCCCAGCATTTT

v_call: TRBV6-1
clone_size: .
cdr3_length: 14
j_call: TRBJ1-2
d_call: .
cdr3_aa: CASSAGHSSRGYTF
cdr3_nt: TGTGCCAGCAGTGCGGGACATAGCTCACGAGGCTACACCTTC